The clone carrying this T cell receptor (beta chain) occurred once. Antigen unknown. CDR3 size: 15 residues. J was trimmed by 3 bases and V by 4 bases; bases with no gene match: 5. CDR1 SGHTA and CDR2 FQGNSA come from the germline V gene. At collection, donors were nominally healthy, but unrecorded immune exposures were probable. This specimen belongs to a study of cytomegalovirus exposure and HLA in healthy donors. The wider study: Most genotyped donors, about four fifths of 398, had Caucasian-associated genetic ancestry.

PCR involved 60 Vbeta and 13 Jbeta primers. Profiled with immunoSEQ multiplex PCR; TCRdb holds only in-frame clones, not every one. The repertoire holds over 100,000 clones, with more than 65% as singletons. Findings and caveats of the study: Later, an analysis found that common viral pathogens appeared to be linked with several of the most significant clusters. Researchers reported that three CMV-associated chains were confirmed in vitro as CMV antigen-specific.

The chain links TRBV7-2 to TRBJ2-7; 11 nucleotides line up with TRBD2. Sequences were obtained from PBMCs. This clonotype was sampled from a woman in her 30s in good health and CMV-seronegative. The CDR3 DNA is TGTGCCAGCAGCTCGGGGGGGACTAGCGGCTACGAGCAGTACTTC. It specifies CASSSGGTSGYEQYF.